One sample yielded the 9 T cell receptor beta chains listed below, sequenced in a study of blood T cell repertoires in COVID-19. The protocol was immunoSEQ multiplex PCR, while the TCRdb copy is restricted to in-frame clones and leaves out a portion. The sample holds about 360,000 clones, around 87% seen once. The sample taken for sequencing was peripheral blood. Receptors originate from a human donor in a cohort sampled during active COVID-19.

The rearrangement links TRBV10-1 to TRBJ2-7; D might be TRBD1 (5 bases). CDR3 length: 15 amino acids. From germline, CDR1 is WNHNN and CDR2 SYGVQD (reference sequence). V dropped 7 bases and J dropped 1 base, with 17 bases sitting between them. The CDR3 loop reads CASILVVRGSYEQYF. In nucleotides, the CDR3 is TGCGCCAGCATCTTGGTTGTTAGGGGATCCTACGAGCAGTACTTC.

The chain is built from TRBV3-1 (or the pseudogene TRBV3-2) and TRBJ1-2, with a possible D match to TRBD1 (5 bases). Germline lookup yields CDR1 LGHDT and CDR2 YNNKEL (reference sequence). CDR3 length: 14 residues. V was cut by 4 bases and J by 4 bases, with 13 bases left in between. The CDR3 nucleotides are TGTGCCAGCAGCCTTCAAGACAGATTCTATGGCTACACCTTC. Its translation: CASSLQDRFYGYTF.

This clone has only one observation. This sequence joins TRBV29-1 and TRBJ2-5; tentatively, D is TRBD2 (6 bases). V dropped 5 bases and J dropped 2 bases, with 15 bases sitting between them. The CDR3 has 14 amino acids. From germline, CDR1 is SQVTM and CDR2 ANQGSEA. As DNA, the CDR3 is TGCAGCGTTACTTCGCCTGGGGGGCAAGAGACCCAGTACTTC. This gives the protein CSVTSPGGQETQYF.

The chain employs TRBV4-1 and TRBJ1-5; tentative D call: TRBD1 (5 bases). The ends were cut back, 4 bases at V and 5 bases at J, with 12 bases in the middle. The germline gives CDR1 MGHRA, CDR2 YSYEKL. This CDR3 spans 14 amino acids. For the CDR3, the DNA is TGCGCCAGCAGCCGCGGGACCGGTCATCAGCCCCAGCATTTT. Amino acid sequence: CASSRGTGHQPQHF.

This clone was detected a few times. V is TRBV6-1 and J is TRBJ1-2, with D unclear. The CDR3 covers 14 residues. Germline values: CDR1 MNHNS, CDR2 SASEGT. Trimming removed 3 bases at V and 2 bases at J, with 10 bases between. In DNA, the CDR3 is TGTGCCAGCAGTGAGTCGGCGGCAAACTATGGCTACACCTTC. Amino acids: CASSESAANYGYTF.

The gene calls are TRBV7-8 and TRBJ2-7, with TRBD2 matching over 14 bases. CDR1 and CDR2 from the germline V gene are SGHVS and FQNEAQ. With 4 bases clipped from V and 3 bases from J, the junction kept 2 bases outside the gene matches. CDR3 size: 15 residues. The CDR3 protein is CASSSGLAGDYEQYF. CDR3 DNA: TGTGCCAGCAGCTCGGGACTAGCGGGAGACTACGAGCAGTACTTC.

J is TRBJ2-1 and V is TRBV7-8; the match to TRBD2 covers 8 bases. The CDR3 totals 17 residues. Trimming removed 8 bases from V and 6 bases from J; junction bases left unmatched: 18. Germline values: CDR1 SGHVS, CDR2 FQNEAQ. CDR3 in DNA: TGTGCCAGCCCCTGGGGGGAGGGCGGGAGGCTCTCCAATGAGCAGTTCTTC. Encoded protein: CASPWGEGGRLSNEQFF.

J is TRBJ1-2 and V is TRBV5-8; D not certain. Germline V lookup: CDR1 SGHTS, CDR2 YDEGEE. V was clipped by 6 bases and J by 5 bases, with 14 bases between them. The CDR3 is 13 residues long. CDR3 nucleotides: TGTGCCAGCAACCCCCGAAACCGGTATGGCTACACCTTC. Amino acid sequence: CASNPRNRYGYTF.

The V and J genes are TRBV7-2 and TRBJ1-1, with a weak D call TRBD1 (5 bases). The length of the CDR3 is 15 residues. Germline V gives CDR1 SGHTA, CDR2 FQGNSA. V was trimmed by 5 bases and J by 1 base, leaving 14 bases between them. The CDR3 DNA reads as TGTGCCAGCAGCCCCCGGGGGGGACCGAACACTGAAGCTTTCTTT. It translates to CASSPRGGPNTEAFF.